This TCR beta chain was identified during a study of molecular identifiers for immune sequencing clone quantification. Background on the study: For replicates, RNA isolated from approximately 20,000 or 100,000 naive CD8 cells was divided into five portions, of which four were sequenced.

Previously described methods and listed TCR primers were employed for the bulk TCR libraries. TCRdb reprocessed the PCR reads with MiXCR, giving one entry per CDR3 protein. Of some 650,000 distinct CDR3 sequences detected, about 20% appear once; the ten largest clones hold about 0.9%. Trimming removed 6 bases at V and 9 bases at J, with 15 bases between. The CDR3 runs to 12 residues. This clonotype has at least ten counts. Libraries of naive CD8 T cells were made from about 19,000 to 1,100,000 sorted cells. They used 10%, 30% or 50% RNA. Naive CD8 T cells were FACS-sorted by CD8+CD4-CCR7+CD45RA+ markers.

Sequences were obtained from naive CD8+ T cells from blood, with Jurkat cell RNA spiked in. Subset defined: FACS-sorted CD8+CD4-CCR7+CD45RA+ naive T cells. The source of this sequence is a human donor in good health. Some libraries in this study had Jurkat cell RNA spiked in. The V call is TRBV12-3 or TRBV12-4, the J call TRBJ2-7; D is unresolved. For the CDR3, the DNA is TGTGCCAGCAGCTTGGACCCCCTGGGGCAGTACTTC. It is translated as CASSLDPLGQYF.